This is a list of T cell receptor beta chains from one sample in a study of T cells in Graves' hyperthyroidism and ophthalmopathy. TCRdb independently ran MiXCR on the multiplex PCR reads; one entry per CDR3 protein. Of 350,000 to 400,000 distinct CDR3 sequences listed, approximately 19% are singletons. Material: blood. These receptors came from a woman aged 18-29 years with Graves' hyperthyroidism. The CDR3 runs from the conserved cysteine through the conserved F or W. Fields, in order: V gene, clone size, J gene, D gene, CDR3 DNA, CDR3 protein. A D gene is named only where the DNA matches it firmly. Clone size, where shown, is once, few, many, or a class for clones that have expanded.

TRBV7-3,few,TRBJ2-3,TRBD2,TGTGCCAGCAGCCAAACGAGCGGGGGGGGATCTACGCAGTATTTT,CASSQTSGGGSTQYF
TRBV27,many,TRBJ1-2,TRBD1,TGTGCCAGCAGTTTATCCTTTACCGGGACAGGAGATGGCTACACCTTC,CASSLSFTGTGDGYTF
TRBV10-1,.,TRBJ1-1,TRBD1,TGCGCCAGCAGTGAGTCGACATGGACAGGGGCAACTGAAGCTTTCTTT,CASSESTWTGATEAFF
TRBV27,many,TRBJ1-5,.,TGTGCCAGCAGTCGCGAGGACAGTCGCGATCAGCCCCAGCATTTT,CASSREDSRDQPQHF
TRBV7-8,many,TRBJ1-2,TRBD1,TGTGCCAGCAGCGGGAAGAGACAGGGGCGGGATGGCTACACCTTC,CASSGKRQGRDGYTF
TRBV5-1,many,TRBJ2-7,.,TGCGCCAGCAGACAGTCCCACGAGCAGTACTTC,CASRQSHEQYF
TRBV15,few,TRBJ1-5,.,TGCGCCTACGACGGGGGGGGGGTCAGGTCGACCCCTCAGCCCCAGCATTTT,CAYDGGGVRSTPQPQHF
TRBV24-1,.,TRBJ2-2,TRBD1,TGTGCCACCAGTGATGGGGACAGGGGGAACACCGGGGAGCTGTTTTTT,CATSDGDRGNTGELFF
TRBV24-1,.,TRBJ2-1,TRBD2,TGTGCCACCAGTGACCCCACTAGCGGGGGCCCCCATGAGCAGTTCTTC,CATSDPTSGGPHEQFF
TRBV11-1,many,TRBJ2-2,.,TGTGCCAGCAGCTCTCCATTAGGGGGGGGCAACACCGGGGAGCTGTTTTTT,CASSSPLGGGNTGELFF
TRBV7-3,many,TRBJ2-5,TRBD1,TGTGCCAGCAGCCTTTGGGACAGGGAGACCCAGTACTTC,CASSLWDRETQYF
TRBV12-3/TRBV12-4,many,TRBJ1-1,TRBD1,TGTGCCAGCAGTTCCGGGACAGGGACTGAAGCTTTCTTT,CASSSGTGTEAFF
TRBV5-1,few,TRBJ1-2,.,TGCGCCAGCAGCCCGCGACCAGGGGATCCGGATGGCTACACCTTC,CASSPRPGDPDGYTF
TRBV20-1,many,TRBJ1-2,TRBD1,TGCAGTGCTAGGGACAGGGGTAACTATGGCTACACCTTC,CSARDRGNYGYTF
TRBV7-9,many,TRBJ2-2,.,TGTGCCAGCAGCTTAGGGAGACGACACACCGGGGAGCTGTTTTTT,CASSLGRRHTGELFF
TRBV6-1,many,TRBJ1-1,TRBD1,TGTGCCAGCAGGACAAACAGGGGGAGTGAAGCTTTCTTT,CASRTNRGSEAFF
TRBV12-3/TRBV12-4,once,TRBJ2-2,.,TGTGCCAGCAGACGGACCCAAGAGACCGGGGAGCTGTTTTTT,CASRRTQETGELFF
TRBV10-3,many,TRBJ1-1,.,TGTGCCATCCGGCCGGTGGGGAACACTGAAGCTTTCTTT,CAIRPVGNTEAFF
TRBV27,many,TRBJ1-2,TRBD1,TGTGCCAGCAGTCCCGACAGGGATTTTAACTATGGCTACACCTTC,CASSPDRDFNYGYTF
TRBV6-1,.,TRBJ1-1,TRBD1,TGTGCCAGCAGACGGGACAGGGGCATGAACACTGAAGCTTTCTTT,CASRRDRGMNTEAFF
TRBV6-2/TRBV6-3,many,TRBJ2-7,TRBD2,TGTGCCAGCAGAGAAGCGGGGTCCTCCTACGAGCAGTACTTC,CASREAGSSYEQYF
TRBV19,.,TRBJ1-2,.,TGTGCCAGTAGTGCCAACCGACAGGTGTATGGCTACACCTTC,CASSANRQVYGYTF
TRBV4-2,few,TRBJ2-7,.,TGTGCCAGCAGCCAAGCAACCGGGCGGGCGATCAACTACGAGCAGTACTTC,CASSQATGRAINYEQYF
TRBV30,many,TRBJ2-7,.,TGTGCCTGGAGTACGGACACTTACGAGCAGTACTTC,CAWSTDTYEQYF
TRBV2,many,TRBJ2-7,.,TGTGCCAGCTCTCGCAGGGGCCCTCCCTACGAGCAGTACTTC,CASSRRGPPYEQYF
TRBV6-5,many,TRBJ1-3,.,TGTGCCAGCAGGACCGACAGCTCTGGAAACACCATATATTTT,CASRTDSSGNTIYF
TRBV6-5,.,TRBJ2-5,.,TGTGCCAGCAGTTATTTACAGGGTCAAGAGACCCAGTACTTC,CASSYLQGQETQYF
TRBV14,many,TRBJ2-4,TRBD2,TGTGCCAGCAGCCAAGAGGGGGGGTCTGCCAAAAACATTCAGTACTTC,CASSQEGGSAKNIQYF
TRBV20-1,many,TRBJ1-5,.,TGCAGTGCTCGACAGCCCAATCAGCCCCAGCATTTT,CSARQPNQPQHF
TRBV20-1,many,TRBJ1-2,.,TGCAGTGCTAGAGATTTGCGGGTCAGATATGGCTACACCTTC,CSARDLRVRYGYTF
TRBV30,many,TRBJ1-2,.,TGTGCCTGGAGTCGGGTTCCGTATGGCTACACCTTC,CAWSRVPYGYTF
TRBV28,many,TRBJ1-2,.,TGTGCCAGCAGAGGGGCAGGGCCTAACTATGGCTACACCTTC,CASRGAGPNYGYTF
TRBV2,many,TRBJ2-2,.,TGTGCCAGCAGCGGATCCGACAGGCCCAGGGAGCTGTTTTTT,CASSGSDRPRELFF
TRBV19,many,TRBJ1-2,.,TGTGCCAGTAGTGATCGGGTCGGAGCCTATGGCTACACCTTC,CASSDRVGAYGYTF
TRBV5-1,.,TRBJ2-2,TRBD1,TGCGCCAGCAGCACGGACAGGGGGATCGCCGGGGAGCTGTTTTTT,CASSTDRGIAGELFF
TRBV12-3/TRBV12-4,many,TRBJ2-5,.,TGTGCCAGCAGTTTAGTTCGGGGTCCCCAAGAGACCCAGTACTTC,CASSLVRGPQETQYF
TRBV2,.,TRBJ1-1,.,TGTGCCAGCAGTGAAGCTCTGACCTCCTCGGGCACTGAAGCTTTCTTT,CASSEALTSSGTEAFF
TRBV2,few,TRBJ2-5,TRBD1,TGTGCCAGGAAAAACAGGGGCCAAGAGACCCAGTACTTC,CARKNRGQETQYF
TRBV30,many,TRBJ1-2,.,TGTGCCCAGGCGGTGGGGACGGGCGGCTACACCTTC,CAQAVGTGGYTF
TRBV2,.,TRBJ1-2,.,TGTGCCAGCAGGGAATCACCGGGGAATGGCTACACCTTC,CASRESPGNGYTF
TRBV3-1,few,TRBJ1-3,.,TGTGCCAGCAGCCGACTCTATGGGGGAGGTGGAAACACCATATATTTT,CASSRLYGGGGNTIYF
TRBV28,.,TRBJ1-2,.,TGTGCCAGCACTCCCCCCCCCCGCCGCTATGGCTACACCTTC,CASTPPPRRYGYTF
TRBV12-3/TRBV12-4,many,TRBJ1-1,TRBD1,TGTGCCAGCAGCCCCCGGGGGAGGGGGCGGGGGACTGAAGCTTTCTTT,CASSPRGRGRGTEAFF